The TCR beta chain described here comes from a study of tumor and adjacent non-tumor tissue in lung cancer. Whole-study context: Patients comprised approximately eleven adenocarcinoma, 2 squamous cell carcinoma and 1 small cell lung cancer. General study findings and limits: TCR diversity was significantly greater in tumor than normal lung tissue. Patients with more diverse tumor TCRs had worse survival.

Trimming removed 7 bases at V and 4 bases at J, with 14 bases between. CDR3 length: 14 amino acids. CDR1 MDHEN and CDR2 SYDVKM come from the germline V gene. On this clonotype: Its matching antigen is unknown. Just one base apart from a much larger clone, this may be a read error.

RNA was extracted from bulk tissue without any cell sorting. A modified ARM-PCR protocol with three rounds of nested PCR amplified TCRbeta. MiXCR was run by TCRdb on the multiplex PCR reads, yielding one entry per CDR3 protein. The sample has about 110,000 distinct CDR3 sequences, over 70% seen once. The sequencing input was lung tumor tissue. This chain links TRBV28 with TRBJ1-3; D gene ambiguous. The clonotype originates from a man in his sixties or seventies with non-small cell lung cancer. CDR3 amino acids: CASNKPPQGNTIYF. The CDR3, as DNA: TGTGCCAGCAATAAACCTCCTCAGGGAAACACCATATATTTT.